This T cell receptor beta chain was sequenced in a study of control samples from healthy donors and cancer patients. This CDR3 region has 15 residues. Germline lookup yields CDR1 SGHDT and CDR2 YYEEEE. Trimming left V 4 bases short and J 0 bases short, with 12 bases between. The repertoire was sequenced with immunoSEQ multiplex PCR; TCRdb's copy has only in-frame clones and lacks some. The data contain fewer than 40,000 clones, 93% of them seen just once; the ten biggest clones take up 1.5% to 2%. The chain has TRBV5-6 and TRBJ2-3; D possibly uses TRBD1 or TRBD2 (6 bases each). The receptor was derived from a man in his forties with colorectal cancer. Sample: PBMCs. The CDR3 here is CASSAGHLSTDTQYF. The CDR3 nucleotides read TGTGCCAGCAGCGCGGGACATCTAAGCACAGATACGCAGTATTTT. Variable domain in full (rest from reference TRBV5-6 and TRBJ2-3): DAGVTQSPTHLIKTRGQQVTLRCSPKSGHDTVSWYQQALGQGPQFIFQYYEEEERQRGNFPDRFSGHQFPNYSSELNVNALLLGDSALYLCASSAGHLSTDTQYFGPGTRLTVL.